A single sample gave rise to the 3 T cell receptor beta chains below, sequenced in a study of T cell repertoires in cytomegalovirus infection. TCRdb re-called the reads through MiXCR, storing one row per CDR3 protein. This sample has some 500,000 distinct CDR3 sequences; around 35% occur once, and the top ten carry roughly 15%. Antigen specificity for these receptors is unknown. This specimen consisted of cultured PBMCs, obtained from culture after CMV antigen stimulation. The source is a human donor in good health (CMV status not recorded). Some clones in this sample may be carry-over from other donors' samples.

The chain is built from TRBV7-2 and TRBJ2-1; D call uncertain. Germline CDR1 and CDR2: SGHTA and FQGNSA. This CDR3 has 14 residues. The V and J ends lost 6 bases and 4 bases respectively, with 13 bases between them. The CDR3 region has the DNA TGTGCCAGCAGGGAAGCACCCCTATACAATGAGCAGTTCTTC. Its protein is CASREAPLYNEQFF.

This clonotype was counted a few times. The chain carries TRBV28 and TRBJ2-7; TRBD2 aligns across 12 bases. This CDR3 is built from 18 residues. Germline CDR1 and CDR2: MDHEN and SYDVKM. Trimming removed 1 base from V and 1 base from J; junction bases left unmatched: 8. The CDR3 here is CASSLLGLAGGPSYEQYF. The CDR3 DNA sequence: TGTGCCAGCAGTTTATTGGGCCTAGCGGGAGGGCCGTCCTACGAGCAGTACTTC.

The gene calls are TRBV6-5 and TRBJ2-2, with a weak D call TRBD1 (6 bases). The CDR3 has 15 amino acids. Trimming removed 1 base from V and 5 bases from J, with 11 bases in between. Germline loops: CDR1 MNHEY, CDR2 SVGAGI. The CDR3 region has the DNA TGTGCCAGCAGTTACTTCAGGGGCGGAACCGGGGAGCTGTTTTTT. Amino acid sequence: CASSYFRGGTGELFF.